These T cell receptor beta chains were read from a single sample in a study of blood T cell repertoires in COVID-19. Data came from immunoSEQ multiplex PCR; TCRdb stores just in-frame clones and leaves some out. Of some 160,000 clones listed, roughly 90% are singletons. The source material was peripheral blood. These receptor sequences come from a man aged 55 to 70 with acute or convalescent COVID-19. The CDR3 runs from the conserved cysteine through the conserved F or W. Clone sizes are given selectively: once, few, many, or a class where the clone is expanded.

j_call,cdr3_length,clone_size,v_call,cdr3_aa
TRBJ1-3,14,.,TRBV19,CASSWTGTGNTIYF
TRBJ2-3,15,.,TRBV6-2/TRBV6-3,CASSYVGHNSDTQYF
TRBJ1-2,12,.,TRBV7-2,CASPVAGYGYTF
TRBJ1-1,16,.,TRBV11-2,CASRPWGEGSRTEAFF
TRBJ1-1,13,.,TRBV30,CAYQTGTNTEAFF
TRBJ1-6,16,.,TRBV6-2/TRBV6-3,CASSYRDGSVNSPLHF
TRBJ2-7,13,.,TRBV19,CASSTGTGWEQYF
TRBJ1-1,12,.,TRBV18,CASSPRDTEAFF
TRBJ1-1,14,.,TRBV18,CASSPSDKNTEAFF
TRBJ2-3,15,.,TRBV2,CASSFTGTGGDTQYF
TRBJ1-2,17,.,TRBV4-1,CASSPTDRTQGKHGYTF
TRBJ2-1,14,.,TRBV11-2,CASSLGAMAVEQFF
TRBJ1-2,17,few,TRBV15,CATSRAVGAGTGDGYTF
TRBJ1-5,15,.,TRBV5-1,CASSLEGQGGQPQHF
TRBJ1-1,15,.,TRBV3-1/TRBV3-2,CASSQGRGQVIGAFF
TRBJ1-5,17,.,TRBV6-2/TRBV6-3,CASSKETGGSFNQPQHF
TRBJ2-2,17,once,TRBV3-1/TRBV3-2,CASSQPSGGANTGELFF
TRBJ1-6,15,.,TRBV19,CASRPGTQNNSPLHF
TRBJ1-3,14,few,TRBV11-2,CASSQAGSGNTIYF
TRBJ1-1,15,.,TRBV5-1,CASGTGGLGGTEAFF
TRBJ1-1,13,.,TRBV5-1,CASSLTGETEAFF
TRBJ2-1,14,.,TRBV2,CASRGLASYNEQFF
TRBJ2-1,12,few,TRBV5-1,CASSLEGREQFF
TRBJ1-1,12,.,TRBV3-1/TRBV3-2,CASSHKGIRAFF
TRBJ2-7,15,.,TRBV29-1,CSVEQTRQGTYEQYF
TRBJ1-3,13,.,TRBV30,CAWGQGRDYTIYF
TRBJ1-4,14,.,TRBV7-2,CASSSGQGREKLFF
TRBJ2-1,14,.,TRBV6-6,CASRAGGTGFEQFF
TRBJ1-2,12,few,TRBV30,CAWSVSGYGYTF
TRBJ1-2,12,.,TRBV18,CASSPQGGGYTF
TRBJ2-1,15,few,TRBV7-3,CASSYQAGPFNEQFF
TRBJ2-7,11,.,TRBV30,CAWSVAYEQYF
TRBJ1-1,13,.,TRBV12-3/TRBV12-4,CASSLTGASEAFF
TRBJ2-7,15,.,TRBV6-4,CASSDSGTALYEQYF
TRBJ1-2,14,.,TRBV19,CASSTRQGSYGYTF
TRBJ1-1,14,.,TRBV4-1,CASSQAPGNTEAFF
TRBJ1-5,14,.,TRBV20-1,CSASHTGANQPQHF
TRBJ2-1,15,.,TRBV5-6,CASSFGGTGYNEQFF
TRBJ2-7,14,.,TRBV6-6,CASSYSGARYEQYF
TRBJ1-5,14,.,TRBV30,CAWSQGTVNQPQHF
TRBJ1-2,15,.,TRBV19,CASSTTGRVNYGYTF
TRBJ1-1,15,.,TRBV29-1,CSVVGLTGVGTEAFF
TRBJ2-7,13,.,TRBV3-1/TRBV3-2,CASSQVVSYEQYF
TRBJ1-2,15,.,TRBV11-2,CASRATGAPDYGYTF
TRBJ2-3,16,few,TRBV18,CASSTSIAGGQDTQYF
TRBJ1-6,13,.,TRBV6-5,CASSSTGTSPLHF
TRBJ1-2,11,.,TRBV28,CASSFKGRSTF
TRBJ2-7,14,.,TRBV9,CASSAGQASYEQYF
TRBJ1-3,16,.,TRBV20-1,CSASRQGEASGNTIYF
TRBJ2-1,14,.,TRBV13,CASSLWGRYNEQFF
TRBJ2-5,16,.,TRBV25-1,CASSEFTPGLSETQYF
TRBJ1-1,13,.,TRBV7-9,CASSLLGVSEAFF
TRBJ1-1,14,.,TRBV2,CASNLQGKGTEAFF
TRBJ1-5,14,.,TRBV19,CASRQTGAHQPQHF
TRBJ1-2,18,few,TRBV7-8,CASSLEGGRGRQDYGYTF
TRBJ1-3,16,.,TRBV11-2,CASSFSVSGGGNTIYF
TRBJ1-2,12,.,TRBV6-6,CASSRGEGGYTF
TRBJ2-5,14,few,TRBV2,CASSGQRNQETQYF
TRBJ1-6,19,.,TRBV3-1/TRBV3-2,CASSQEGGEESSYNSPLHF